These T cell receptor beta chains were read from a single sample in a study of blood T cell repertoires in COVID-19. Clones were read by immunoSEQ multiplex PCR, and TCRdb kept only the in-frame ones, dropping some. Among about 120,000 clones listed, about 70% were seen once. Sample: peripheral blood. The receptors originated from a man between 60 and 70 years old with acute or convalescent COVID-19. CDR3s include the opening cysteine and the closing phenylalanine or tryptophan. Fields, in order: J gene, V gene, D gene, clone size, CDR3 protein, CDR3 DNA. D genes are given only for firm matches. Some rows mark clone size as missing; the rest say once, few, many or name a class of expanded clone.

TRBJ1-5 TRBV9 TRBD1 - CASSGQGGNQPQHF TGTGCCAGCAGCGGACAGGGGGGCAATCAGCCCCAGCATTTT
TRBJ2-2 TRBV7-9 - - CASSLVGAGELFF TGTGCCAGCAGCTTAGTAGGGGCCGGGGAGCTGTTTTTT
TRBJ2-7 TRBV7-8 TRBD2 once CASSQLAGVPEQYF TGTGCCAGCAGCCAACTAGCGGGAGTACCTGAGCAGTACTTC
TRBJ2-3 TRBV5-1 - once CASSRIEGDTQYF TGCGCCAGCAGCCGAATTGAGGGAGATACGCAGTATTTT
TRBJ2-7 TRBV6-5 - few CASSYSRPGRSYEQYF TGTGCCAGCAGTTACTCGAGACCAGGTCGCTCCTACGAGCAGTACTTC
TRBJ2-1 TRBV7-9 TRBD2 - CASSLRRGAGDEQFF TGTGCCAGCAGCTTGCGGCGGGGGGCAGGGGATGAGCAGTTCTTC
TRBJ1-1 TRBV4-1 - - CASSQEGAVTVEAFF TGCGCCAGCAGCCAAGAGGGGGCTGTAACGGTTGAAGCTTTCTTT
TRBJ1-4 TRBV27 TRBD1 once CASSLRTGGGGKLFF TGTGCCAGCAGTTTAAGAACAGGGGGAGGGGGAAAACTGTTTTTT
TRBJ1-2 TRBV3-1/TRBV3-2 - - CASSQEFLEGSRLDYGYTF TGTGCCAGCAGCCAAGAATTCCTCGAGGGGAGTAGACTAGACTATGGCTACACCTTC
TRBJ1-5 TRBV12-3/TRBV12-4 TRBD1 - CASSISTGGFQHF TGTGCCAGCAGTATATCGACAGGGGGATTCCAGCATTTT
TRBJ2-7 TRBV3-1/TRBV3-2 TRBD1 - CASSPRQGYEQYF TGTGCCAGCAGCCCCCGACAGGGCTACGAGCAGTACTTC
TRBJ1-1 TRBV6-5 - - CASSYGTGTMNTEAFF TGTGCCAGCAGTTACGGGACGGGGACAATGAACACTGAAGCTTTCTTT
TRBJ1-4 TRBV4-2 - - CASSQDPNQRWTATNEKLFF TGTGCCAGCAGCCAAGATCCGAACCAACGGTGGACTGCAACTAATGAAAAACTGTTTTTT
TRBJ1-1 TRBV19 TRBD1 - CASTDQFGDREAFF TGTGCCAGTACTGATCAGTTTGGGGACAGGGAAGCTTTCTTT
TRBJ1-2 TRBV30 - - CAWRTGRGTGRYYGYTF TGTGCCTGGAGGACCGGCAGGGGAACGGGACGCTATTATGGCTACACCTTC
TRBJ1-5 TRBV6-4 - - CASSSNSNQPQHF TGTGCCAGCAGTTCCAATAGCAATCAGCCCCAGCATTTT
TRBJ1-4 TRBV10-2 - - CASSYLAANEKLFF TGCGCCAGCAGTTACTTAGCGGCTAATGAAAAACTGTTTTTT
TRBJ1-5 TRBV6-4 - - CASSDQGGTQPQHF TGTGCCAGCAGTGACCAGGGTGGTACTCAGCCCCAGCATTTT
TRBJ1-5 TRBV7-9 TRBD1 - CASSLGTGGREPQHF TGTGCCAGCAGCTTAGGGACAGGGGGCAGGGAGCCCCAGCATTTT
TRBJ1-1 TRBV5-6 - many CASSFDRNTEAFF TGTGCCAGCAGTTTCGACAGGAACACTGAAGCTTTCTTT
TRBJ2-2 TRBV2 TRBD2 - CASSALAGVGTGELFF TGTGCCAGCAGCGCACTAGCGGGAGTTGGGACCGGGGAGCTGTTTTTT
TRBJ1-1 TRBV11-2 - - CASSPPLGRNEAFF TGTGCCAGCAGCCCACCCCTTGGCAGGAACGAAGCTTTCTTT
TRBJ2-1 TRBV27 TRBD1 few CASSSRSGTGAYNEQFF TGTGCCAGCAGTTCTAGATCCGGGACAGGGGCCTACAATGAGCAGTTCTTC
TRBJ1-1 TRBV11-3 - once CASNPRVGTEAFF TGTGCCAGCAATCCCAGGGTGGGCACTGAAGCTTTCTTT
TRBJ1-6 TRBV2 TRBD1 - CASSRRDSRRLLHF TGTGCCAGCAGCCGTAGGGACAGCCGTCGGCTCCTCCACTTT
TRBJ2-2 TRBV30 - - CAWSPGIETGELFF TGTGCCTGGAGTCCGGGGATAGAGACCGGGGAGCTGTTTTTT
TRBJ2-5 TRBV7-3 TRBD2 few CASSLQSGRLQETQYF TGTGCCAGCAGCTTACAGAGCGGGAGGCTACAAGAGACCCAGTACTTC
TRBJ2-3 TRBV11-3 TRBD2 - CASSPGRERVKTDTQYF TGTGCCAGCAGCCCTGGGCGGGAGAGGGTAAAAACAGATACGCAGTATTTT
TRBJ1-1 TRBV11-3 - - CASSFLGGRSTEAFF TGTGCCAGCAGCTTCTTGGGGGGGCGATCCACTGAAGCTTTCTTT
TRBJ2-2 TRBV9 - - CASSVGRVGVGELFF TGTGCCAGCAGCGTAGGCAGGGTAGGCGTCGGGGAGCTGTTTTTT
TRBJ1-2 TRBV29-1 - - CSGLRDAGYTF TGCAGCGGACTGAGGGATGCCGGCTACACCTTC
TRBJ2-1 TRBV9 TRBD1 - CASSGQGGYEQFF TGTGCCAGCAGCGGCCAAGGGGGCTATGAGCAGTTCTTC
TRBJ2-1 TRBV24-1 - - CATQSSQGSSYNEQFF TGTGCCACTCAAAGTAGCCAGGGTTCCTCCTACAATGAGCAGTTCTTC
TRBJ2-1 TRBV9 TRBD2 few CASSVRGVDEQFF TGTGCCAGCAGCGTACGGGGGGTAGATGAGCAGTTCTTC
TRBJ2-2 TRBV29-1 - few CSVVARATGELFF TGCAGCGTTGTAGCCAGGGCCACCGGGGAGCTGTTTTTT
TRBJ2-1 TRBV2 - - CASSPIRTAPYNEQFF TGTGCCAGCAGCCCAATAAGGACAGCCCCCTACAATGAGCAGTTCTTC
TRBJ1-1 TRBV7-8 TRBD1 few CASSSIILTGGGTEAFF TGTGCCAGCAGCTCCATAATCCTAACAGGGGGAGGCACTGAAGCTTTCTTT
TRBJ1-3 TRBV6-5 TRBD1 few CASRDRVAGNTIYF TGTGCCAGCAGGGACAGGGTCGCTGGAAACACCATATATTTT
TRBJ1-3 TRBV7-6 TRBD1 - CASSLAPRTGGVSGNTIYF TGTGCCAGCAGCTTAGCGCCCAGGACAGGGGGCGTCTCTGGAAACACCATATATTTT
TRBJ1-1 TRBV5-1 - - CASSRDFQAFF TGCGCCAGCAGCAGGGACTTCCAAGCTTTCTTT
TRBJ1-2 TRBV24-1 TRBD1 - CATSGSDRGHGYTF TGTGCCACCAGTGGTTCGGACAGGGGCCATGGCTACACCTTC
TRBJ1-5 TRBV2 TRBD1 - CASNGQGRSQPQHF TGTGCCAGCAACGGACAGGGCCGAAGTCAGCCCCAGCATTTT
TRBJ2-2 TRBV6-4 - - CASSLGRTGELFF TGTGCCAGCAGTCTTGGGAGGACCGGGGAGCTGTTTTTT
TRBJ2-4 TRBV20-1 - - CSASRPPIQYF TGCAGTGCTAGTCGTCCTCCCATTCAGTACTTC
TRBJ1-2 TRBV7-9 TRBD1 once CASSSDRAPNYGYTF TGTGCCAGCAGCTCGGACAGGGCCCCTAACTATGGCTACACCTTC
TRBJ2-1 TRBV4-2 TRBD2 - CASSRRLAGNEQFF TGTGCCAGCAGCCGCCGACTAGCGGGCAATGAGCAGTTCTTC
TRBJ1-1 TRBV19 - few CASNYIPNTEAFF TGTGCCAGTAATTACATACCGAACACTGAAGCTTTCTTT
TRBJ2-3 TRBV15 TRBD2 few CATSIGGDTDTQYF TGTGCCACCTCAATTGGGGGGGACACAGATACGCAGTATTTT